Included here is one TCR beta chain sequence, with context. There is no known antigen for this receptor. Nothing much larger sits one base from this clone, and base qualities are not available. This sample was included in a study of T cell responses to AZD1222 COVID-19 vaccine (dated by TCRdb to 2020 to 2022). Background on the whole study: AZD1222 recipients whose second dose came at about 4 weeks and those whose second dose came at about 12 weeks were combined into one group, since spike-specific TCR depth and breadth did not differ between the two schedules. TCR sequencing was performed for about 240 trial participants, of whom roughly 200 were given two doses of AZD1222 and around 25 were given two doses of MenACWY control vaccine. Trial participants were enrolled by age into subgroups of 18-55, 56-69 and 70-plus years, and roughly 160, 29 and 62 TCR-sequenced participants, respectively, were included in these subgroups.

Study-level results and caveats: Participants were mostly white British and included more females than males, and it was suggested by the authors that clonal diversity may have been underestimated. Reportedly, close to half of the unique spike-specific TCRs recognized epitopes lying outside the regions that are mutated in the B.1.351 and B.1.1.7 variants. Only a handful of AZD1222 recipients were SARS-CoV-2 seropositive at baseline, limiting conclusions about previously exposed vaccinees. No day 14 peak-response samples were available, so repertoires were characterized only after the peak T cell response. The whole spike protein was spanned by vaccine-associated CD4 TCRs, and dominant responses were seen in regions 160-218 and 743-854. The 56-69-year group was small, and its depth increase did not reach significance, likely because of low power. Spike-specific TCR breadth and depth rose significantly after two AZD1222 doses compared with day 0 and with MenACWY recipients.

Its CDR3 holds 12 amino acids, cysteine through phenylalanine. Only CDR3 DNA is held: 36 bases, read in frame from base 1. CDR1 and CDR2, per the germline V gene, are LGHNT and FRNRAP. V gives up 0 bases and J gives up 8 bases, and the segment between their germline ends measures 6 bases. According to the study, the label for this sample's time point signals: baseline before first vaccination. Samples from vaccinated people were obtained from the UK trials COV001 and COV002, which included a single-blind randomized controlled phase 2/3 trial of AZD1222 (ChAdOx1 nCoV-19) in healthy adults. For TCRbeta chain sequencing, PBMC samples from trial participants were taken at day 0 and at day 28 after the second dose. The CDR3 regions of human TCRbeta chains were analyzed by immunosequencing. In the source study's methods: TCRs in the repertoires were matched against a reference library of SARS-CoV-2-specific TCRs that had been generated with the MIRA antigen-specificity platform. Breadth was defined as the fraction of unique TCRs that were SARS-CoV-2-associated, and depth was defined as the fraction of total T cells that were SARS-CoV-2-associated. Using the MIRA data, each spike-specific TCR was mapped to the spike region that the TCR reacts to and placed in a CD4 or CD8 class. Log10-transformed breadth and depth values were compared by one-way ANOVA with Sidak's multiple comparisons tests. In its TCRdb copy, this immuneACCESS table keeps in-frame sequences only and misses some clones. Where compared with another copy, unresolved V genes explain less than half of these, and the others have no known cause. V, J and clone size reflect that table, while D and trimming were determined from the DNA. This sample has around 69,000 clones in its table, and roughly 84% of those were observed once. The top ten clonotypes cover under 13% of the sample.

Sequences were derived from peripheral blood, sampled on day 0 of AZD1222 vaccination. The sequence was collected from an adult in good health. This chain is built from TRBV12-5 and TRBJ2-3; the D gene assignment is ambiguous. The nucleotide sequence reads TGTGCTAGTGGTTTGGTAAAAGGTACGCAGTATTTT. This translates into CASGLVKGTQYF.